This TCR beta chain comes out of a study of T cell responses to AZD1222 COVID-19 vaccine (dated by TCRdb to the early 2020s). As for the study more broadly: TCR sequencing was performed for more than 230 trial participants, of whom around 200 were given two doses of AZD1222 and roughly 25 were given two doses of MenACWY control vaccine. Enrollment into the trials was organized by age into subgroups of 18-55, 56-69 and 70-plus years, and those subgroups contained roughly 140, 27 and 60 TCR-sequenced participants, respectively. General conclusions and limits of the study: Conclusions about previously exposed vaccinees were limited because only five to seven AZD1222 recipients were SARS-CoV-2 seropositive at baseline. Reportedly, close to half of the unique spike-specific TCRs recognized epitopes lying outside the regions that are mutated in the B.1.351 and B.1.1.7 variants. Because no day 14 peak-response samples were available, the repertoires could be characterized only after the peak T cell response. Participants were mostly white British, with more females than males. The authors suggested clonal diversity may have been underestimated. Spike-specific TCR breadth and depth rose significantly after two AZD1222 doses compared with day 0 and with MenACWY recipients. The 56-69-year group was small, and its depth increase did not reach significance, likely because of low power. The vaccine-associated CD4 TCRs covered the entire spike protein, and the dominant responses fell in regions 160-218 and 743-854.

Reading the germline V gene gives CDR1 SGHNT and CDR2 YENEEA. From the cysteine up to the phenylalanine, the CDR3 has a length of 17 residues. The kept DNA is CDR3 alone, 51 bases in frame from the first base. V gives up 4 bases and J gives up 0 bases, and the segment between their germline ends measures 16 bases. With regard to this clone: Its antigen has not been determined. Base qualities are not recorded, but no much larger clone differs from it by a single base.

The CDR3 regions of human TCRbeta chains were analyzed by immunosequencing. On the authors' methods: Repertoire TCRs were checked for matches against a reference library of SARS-CoV-2-specific TCRs that had been generated using the MIRA antigen-specificity platform. Breadth meant the fraction of unique TCRs that were SARS-CoV-2-associated, whereas depth meant the fraction of total T cells that were SARS-CoV-2-associated. Using the MIRA data, each spike-specific TCR was mapped to the spike region that the TCR reacts to and placed in a CD4 or CD8 class. Log10-transformed breadth and depth values were compared by one-way ANOVA with Sidak's multiple comparisons tests. TCRdb limited this immuneACCESS table to in-frame rearrangements with V and J called. A share of clones is missing; checked studies link under half to unresolved V genes, and the rest is unexplained. Clonal size and the V and J genes are those of that table, whereas D and trimming came from the DNA. Across this sample there are about 73,000 clones, with 85% to 90% seen only once. The ten largest account for over 7.5% of the sample.

The time point tag for this specimen amounts to: about 28 days (+/-7) after the second vaccine dose. AZD1222 recipients with second doses at about 4 weeks or about 12 weeks were pooled, because spike-specific TCR depth and breadth did not differ between schedules. Vaccinee samples came from UK trials COV001 and COV002, including a single-blind randomized controlled phase 2/3 trial of AZD1222 (ChAdOx1 nCoV-19) in healthy adults. For TCRbeta chain sequencing, PBMC samples were collected from trial participants at day 0 and at day 28 after the second dose. The input for sequencing was peripheral blood, taken 28 days after the second AZD1222 dose. The receptor was derived from an adult who received the AZD1222 COVID-19 vaccine. The chain links TRBV11-3 with TRBJ1-3, with TRBD1 tentatively as D gene (6 bases match). The nucleotide sequence is given as TGTGCCAGCAGCTCCTATGGGGGGGCAGACTCTGGAAACACCATATATTTT. Its product reads: CASSSYGGADSGNTIYF.